This is a list of T cell receptor beta chains from one sample in a study of blood T cells in healthy people across ages. TCRdb ran MiXCR on the 5' RACE reads and lists one entry per CDR3 protein. The table includes 450,000 to 600,000 distinct CDR3 sequences, approximately 26% detected once. The sample was also linked to a second study, of T cells of mothers and their children.

Sequencing was done on a sample of blood. The receptors derive from a boy younger than 10 in good health. Each CDR3 is given with its conserved first and last residue. The D gene is left open where the match is weak. Clone size is shown for a subset of rows, as once, few, many or a class of expanded clone.

TRBV7-2	TRBJ1-2	15	.	.	TGTGCCAGCAGCTTAGAGCGTAGTTCGGGATTGGGCTACACCTTC	CASSLERSSGLGYTF
TRBV7-2	TRBJ2-7	17	few	.	TGTGCCAGCAGCCCATTAGCATGGGGCATTACTTCCTACGAGCAGTACTTC	CASSPLAWGITSYEQYF
TRBV27	TRBJ2-5	15	.	TRBD2	TGTGCCAGCAGTTGGGGACTAGCTAGGATAGAGACCCAGTACTTC	CASSWGLARIETQYF
TRBV7-9	TRBJ2-5	14	.	.	TGTGCCAGCAGCTTAAGGGCAGGGTATGAGACCCAGTACTTC	CASSLRAGYETQYF
TRBV6-5	TRBJ2-2	18	.	TRBD2	TGTGCCAGCAGTTTTCATCCCTATAGCGGGGGACCCACCGGGGAGCTGTTTTTT	CASSFHPYSGGPTGELFF
TRBV7-9	TRBJ1-1	13	.	.	TGTGCCAGCAGCTTCGAAAGTATCACTGAAGCTTTCTTT	CASSFESITEAFF
TRBV7-6	TRBJ2-7	15	few	TRBD2	TGTGCCAGCAGCTTTCTTAGCGGGGGCTTCTACGAGCAGTACTTC	CASSFLSGGFYEQYF
TRBV18	TRBJ2-1	14	.	.	TGTGCCAGCTCTCCATCCCCGGGGGTAGGTGAGCAGTTCTTC	CASSPSPGVGEQFF
TRBV6-5	TRBJ2-7	13	.	.	TGTGCCAGCTCTAGAAGGCTGCTAGAGGAGCAGTACTTC	CASSRRLLEEQYF
TRBV6-1	TRBJ2-7	15	.	.	TGTGCCAGCAGTGTGGACGGGTTGAGCTCCTACGAGCAGTACTTC	CASSVDGLSSYEQYF
TRBV27	TRBJ2-1	16	.	.	TGTGCCAGCACTTTTTCCCCTCGACCGGGGTACAATGAGCAGTTCTTC	CASTFSPRPGYNEQFF